This entry describes one T cell receptor (beta chain). A unique molecular identifier was carried by every single TCR cDNA molecule. TCRdb reprocessed the 5' RACE reads via MiXCR and lists one record per CDR3 protein. The sample holds around 45,000 distinct CDR3 sequences; 20% to 25% are singletons and the top ten take more than 7%. The sample's time point: blood at routine non-recurrence follow-up after resection. Tumor, nontumor lung or frozen PBMC supplied whole RNA that was sequenced unsorted. This record comes from a study of spatial heterogeneity in lung cancer. Turning to the study itself: There were consistently more beta-chain sequences detected than alpha-chain sequences.

The CDR3 extends over 12 amino acids. Trimming took off 5 bases at V and 2 bases at J, with 9 bases between the two ends. Germline V gives CDR1 DFQATT, CDR2 SNEGSKA (reference sequence). The material sequenced was PBMCs, taken at follow-up. The chain recombines TRBV20-1 with TRBJ1-2; D gene ambiguous. This sequence originates from a female donor with early-stage non-small cell lung cancer. This CDR3 reads CSAHLFNYGYTF. The CDR3 bases are TGCAGTGCTCATCTCTTCAACTATGGCTACACCTTC.